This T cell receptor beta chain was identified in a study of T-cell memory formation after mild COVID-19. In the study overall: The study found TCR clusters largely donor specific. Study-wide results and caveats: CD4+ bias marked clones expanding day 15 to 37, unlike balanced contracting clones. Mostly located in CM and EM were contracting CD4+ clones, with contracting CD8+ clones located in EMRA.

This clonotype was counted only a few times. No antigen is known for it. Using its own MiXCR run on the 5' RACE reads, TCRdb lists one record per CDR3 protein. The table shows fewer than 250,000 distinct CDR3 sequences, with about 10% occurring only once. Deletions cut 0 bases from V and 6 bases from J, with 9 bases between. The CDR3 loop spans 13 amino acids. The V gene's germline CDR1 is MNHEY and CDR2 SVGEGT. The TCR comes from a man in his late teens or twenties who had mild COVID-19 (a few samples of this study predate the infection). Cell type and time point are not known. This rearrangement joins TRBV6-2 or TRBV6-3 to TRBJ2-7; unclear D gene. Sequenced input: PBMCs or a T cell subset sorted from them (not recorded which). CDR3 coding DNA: TGTGCCAGCAGTTACTCGGTAATCCGCGAGCAGTACGTC. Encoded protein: CASSYSVIREQYV.